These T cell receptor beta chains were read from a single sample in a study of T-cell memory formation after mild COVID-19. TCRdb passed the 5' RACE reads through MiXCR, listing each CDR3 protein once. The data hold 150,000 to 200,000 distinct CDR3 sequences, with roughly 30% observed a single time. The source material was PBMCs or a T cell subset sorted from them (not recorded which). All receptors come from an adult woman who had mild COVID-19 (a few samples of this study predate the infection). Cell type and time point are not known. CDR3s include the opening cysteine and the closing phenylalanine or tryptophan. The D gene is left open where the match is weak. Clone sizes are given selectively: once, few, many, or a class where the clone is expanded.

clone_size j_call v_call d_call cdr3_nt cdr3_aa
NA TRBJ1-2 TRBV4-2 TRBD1 TGTGCCAGCAGCCTATTGCAACCGGGACAGGGTGACTATGGCTACACCTTC CASSLLQPGQGDYGYTF
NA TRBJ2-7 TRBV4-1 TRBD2 TGCGCCAGCAGCCAATACGCCGGGACTAGCGATTACGAGCAGTACTTC CASSQYAGTSDYEQYF
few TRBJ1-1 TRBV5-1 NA TGCGCCAGCAGCGTACTTCAGGGTAAGAACACTGAAGCTTTCTTT CASSVLQGKNTEAFF
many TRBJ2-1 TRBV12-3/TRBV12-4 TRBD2 TGTGCCAGCAGTTTCCCGGGACTAGGGTCCTACAATGAGCAGTTCTTC CASSFPGLGSYNEQFF
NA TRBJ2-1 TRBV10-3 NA TGTGCCATCAGTGACGTCCGCGGAGACTACAATGAGCAGTTCTTC CAISDVRGDYNEQFF
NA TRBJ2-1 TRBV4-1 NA TGCGCCAGCAGCCAAGTTTTGTTTGGTCGGGGGCCGACAGGGAATGAGCAGTTCTTC CASSQVLFGRGPTGNEQFF
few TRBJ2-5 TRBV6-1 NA TGTGCCGGTGCTCGAGGGGCCCAAGAGACCCAGTACTTC CAGARGAQETQYF
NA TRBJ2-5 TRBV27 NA TGTGCCAGCAGTCCCCGACCCCCTTTAGGTGGGAGGAAAGAGACCCAGTACTTC CASSPRPPLGGRKETQYF
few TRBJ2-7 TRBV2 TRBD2 TGTGCCAGCAGGGAGGGACGGGGGGCCTACGAGCAGTACTTC CASREGRGAYEQYF
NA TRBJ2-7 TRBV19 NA TGTGCCAGTAGTATTGCGACGGCTGTGGAAATCGCCTACGAGCAGTACTTC CASSIATAVEIAYEQYF
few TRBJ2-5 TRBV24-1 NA TGTGCCACCAGTGATTGGCGAGAGACCCAGTACTTC CATSDWRETQYF
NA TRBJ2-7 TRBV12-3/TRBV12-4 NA TGTGCCAGCAGTCTTACGACAGTCGAGCAGTACTTC CASSLTTVEQYF
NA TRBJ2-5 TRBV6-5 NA TGTGCCAGCATTCGACAGGATCAAGAGACCCAGTACTTC CASIRQDQETQYF
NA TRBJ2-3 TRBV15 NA TGTGCCACCAGCGCCCCGGGACTGGCTAGCACAGATACGCAGTATTTT CATSAPGLASTDTQYF
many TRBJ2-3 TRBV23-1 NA TGCGCCAGCAGTCAGTACACAACCACGGGGCGATTCTCAGATACGCAGTATTTT CASSQYTTTGRFSDTQYF
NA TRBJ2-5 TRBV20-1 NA TGCAGTGCTAGGTCGCAGGGTTACCAAGAGACCCAGTACTTC CSARSQGYQETQYF